The clone carrying this T cell receptor (beta chain) was seen more than once but under ten times. Its specificity is not known. The table came from immunoSEQ multiplex PCR; TCRdb's copy has only in-frame clones and leaves some out. This sample carries 75,000 to 100,000 clones, roughly 76% of them seen once, and the ten largest clones take approximately 15%. The data originate from a study of PD-1 blockade in classical Hodgkin lymphoma. Whole-study context: Patients were given intravenous nivolumab, 3 mg/kg, every 2 weeks. Whole-study findings and limits: By C4D1, diversity of CD4+ TCRs had risen significantly, whereas that of CD8+ TCRs had not. Newly diagnosed patients had diversity similar to the baseline diversity of complete responders.

Germline V gene data show CDR1 as GTSNPN and CDR2 as SVGIG (reference sequence). The V end was cut by 1 base, the J end by 7 bases, with 17 bases between. The CDR3 has 15 amino acids. Patients all relapsed after autologous stem cell transplantation, and there was variation in brentuximab vedotin exposure. Patients showed best responses of complete response, partial response or progressive disease. Source: peripheral blood mononuclear cells (PBMCs), taken before the second cycle of nivolumab. The chain combines TRBV30 with TRBJ1-3, with no clear D. This TCR was recovered from a human donor with classical Hodgkin lymphoma. The CDR3 loop is CAWSGTTGIGNTIYF. In DNA, the CDR3 is TGTGCCTGGAGTGGAACGACGGGAATCGGGAACACCATATATTTT.